This T cell receptor beta chain was recovered during a study of T cells after yellow fever vaccination. Background on the study: Low-cell-number fractions underwent preparation using SMART-Seq v4 Ultra Low Input. General study points: Few clonotypes appeared in both CD4 and CD8 compartments.

CDR3 length: 15 residues. The J segment lost 7 bases and the V segment lost 0 bases, leaving 6 bases of the junction unmatched. Per germline, CDR1 LGHNA and CDR2 YSLEER. This clonotype has at least ten counts. What it binds is unknown. TCRdb used MiXCR to reprocess the 5' RACE reads, holding one entry per CDR3 protein. The table lists about 310,000 distinct CDR3 sequences, less than 4.5% of them singletons. Material: PBMCs, obtained on the day of the yellow fever booster vaccination. This clonotype was obtained from a man aged 18 to 35 who received the YFV17D yellow fever vaccine. The V call is TRBV4-3, the J call TRBJ2-3; 8 bases fit TRBD2. As DNA, the CDR3 is TGCGCCAGCAGCCAAGATTCGGGGGGGCTAAATACGCAGTATTTT. Amino acid sequence: CASSQDSGGLNTQYF.